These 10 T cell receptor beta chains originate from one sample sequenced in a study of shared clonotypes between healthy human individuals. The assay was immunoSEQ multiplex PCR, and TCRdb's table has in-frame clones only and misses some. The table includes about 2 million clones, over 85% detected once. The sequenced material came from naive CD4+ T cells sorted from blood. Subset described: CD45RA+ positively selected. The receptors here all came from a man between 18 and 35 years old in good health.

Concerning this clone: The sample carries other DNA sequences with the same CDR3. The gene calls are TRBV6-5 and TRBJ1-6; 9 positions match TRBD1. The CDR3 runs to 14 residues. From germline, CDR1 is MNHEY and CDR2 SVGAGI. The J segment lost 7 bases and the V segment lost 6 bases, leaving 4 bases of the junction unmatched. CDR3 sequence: CASSRQGVNSPLHF. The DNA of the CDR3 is TGTGCCAGCAGCAGACAGGGGGTAAATTCACCCCTCCACTTT.

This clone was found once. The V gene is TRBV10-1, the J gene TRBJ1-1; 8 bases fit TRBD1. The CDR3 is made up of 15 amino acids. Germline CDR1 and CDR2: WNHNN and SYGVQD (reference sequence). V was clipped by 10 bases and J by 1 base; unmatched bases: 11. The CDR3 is CATSDRDGPNTEAFF. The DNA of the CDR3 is TGCGCCACTTCGGACAGGGACGGTCCGAACACTGAAGCTTTCTTT.

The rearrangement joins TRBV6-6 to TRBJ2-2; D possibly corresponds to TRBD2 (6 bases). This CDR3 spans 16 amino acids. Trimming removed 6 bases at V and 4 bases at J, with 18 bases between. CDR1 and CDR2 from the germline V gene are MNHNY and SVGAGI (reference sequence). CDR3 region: CASSLLALGTTGELFF. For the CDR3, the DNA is TGTGCCAGCAGCCTACTAGCTCTAGGGACCACCGGGGAGCTGTTTTTT.

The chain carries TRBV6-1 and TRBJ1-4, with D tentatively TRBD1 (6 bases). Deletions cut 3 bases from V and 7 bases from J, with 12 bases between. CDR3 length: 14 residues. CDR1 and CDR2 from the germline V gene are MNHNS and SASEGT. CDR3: CASSDAGAGEKLFF. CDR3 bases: TGTGCCAGCAGTGATGCAGGGGCGGGTGAAAAACTGTTTTTT.

CDR3 residues: CASSLVGGKMDTEAFF. DNA of the CDR3: TGTGCCAGCAGCTTAGTCGGGGGTAAGATGGACACTGAAGCTTTCTTT. The chain combines TRBV7-9 with TRBJ1-1; D possibly corresponds to TRBD1 (5 bases). Germline V gene sequence: CDR1 SEHNR, CDR2 FQNEAQ (reference sequence). V lost 1 base and J 3 bases, leaving 15 bases between the germline ends. This CDR3 has 16 residues.

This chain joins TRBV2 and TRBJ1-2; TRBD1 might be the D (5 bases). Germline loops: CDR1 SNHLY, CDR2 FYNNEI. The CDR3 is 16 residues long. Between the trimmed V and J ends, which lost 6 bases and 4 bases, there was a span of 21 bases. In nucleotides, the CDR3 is TGTGCCAGCAGCCCCCCCAGGGCCGCGGTTAGCTATGGCTACACCTTC. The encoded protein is CASSPPRAAVSYGYTF.

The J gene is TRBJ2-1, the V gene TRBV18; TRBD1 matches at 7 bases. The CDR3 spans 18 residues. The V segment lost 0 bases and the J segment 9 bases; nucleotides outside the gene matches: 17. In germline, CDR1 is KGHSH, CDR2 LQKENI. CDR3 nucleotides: TGTGCCAGCTCACCACCTAATTCAGGGGGAAATAGTAGAGGTGAGCAGTTCTTC. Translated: CASSPPNSGGNSRGEQFF.

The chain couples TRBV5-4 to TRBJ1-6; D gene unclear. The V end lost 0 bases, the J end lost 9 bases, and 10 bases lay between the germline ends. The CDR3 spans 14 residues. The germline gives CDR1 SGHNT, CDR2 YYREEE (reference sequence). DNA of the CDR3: TGTGCCAGCAGCTTGGAAGGGCCCCGTTCACCCCTCCACTTT. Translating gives CASSLEGPRSPLHF. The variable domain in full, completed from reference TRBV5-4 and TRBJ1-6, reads ETGVTQSPTHLIKTRGQQVTLRCSSQSGHNTVSWYQQALGQGPQFIFQYYREEENGRGNFPPRFSGLQFPNYSSELNVNALELDDSALYLCASSLEGPRSPLHFGNGTRLTVT.

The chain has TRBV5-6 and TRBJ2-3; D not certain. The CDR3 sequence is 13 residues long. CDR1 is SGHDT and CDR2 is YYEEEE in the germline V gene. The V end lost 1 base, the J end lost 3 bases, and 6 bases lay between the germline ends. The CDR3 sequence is CASSLRGTDTQYF. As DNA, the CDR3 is TGTGCCAGCAGCTTGCGAGGTACAGATACGCAGTATTTT.

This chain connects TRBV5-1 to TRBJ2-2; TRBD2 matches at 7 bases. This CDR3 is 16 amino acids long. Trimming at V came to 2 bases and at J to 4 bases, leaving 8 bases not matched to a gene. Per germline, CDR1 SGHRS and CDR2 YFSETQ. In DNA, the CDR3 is TGCGCCAGCAGCTTAACGCGGGGGATCCCCACCGGGGAGCTGTTTTTT. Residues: CASSLTRGIPTGELFF.